This T cell receptor (beta chain) comes out of a study of PD-L1 blockade in urothelial cancer. Clones were sequenced by immunoSEQ multiplex PCR, and TCRdb holds only the in-frame ones, with some missing. The sample records more than 45,000 clones, roughly four fifths being singletons. Described time point: pretreatment peripheral blood. The CDR3 consists of 15 residues. The ends were cut back, 3 bases at V and 0 bases at J, with 11 bases in the middle. Germline CDR1 and CDR2: KGHSY and FQNENV. This sequence joins TRBV16 and TRBJ1-2; maybe TRBD1 (5 bases). Sample: PBMCs, taken around atezolizumab (anti-PD-L1) treatment. This receptor was obtained from a man aged 65 to 85 with urothelial cancer. CDR3 sequence: CASSHSAGTNYGYTF. DNA of the CDR3: TGTGCCAGCAGCCACAGCGCAGGGACTAACTATGGCTACACCTTC.